This TCR beta chain came from a study of shared clonotypes between healthy human individuals. TCRdb's copy holds only in-frame clones and misses some; the assay was immunoSEQ multiplex PCR. The sample yields 850,000 to 1,200,000 clones, roughly 75% seen once. A CD45RA-negative memory subset and a CD45RA+ naive subset were separated from the CD4+ cells. CDR3 length equals 11 residues. Trimming removed 5 bases from V and 7 bases from J, with 9 bases in between. The V gene's germline CDR1 is SGHDN and CDR2 FVKESK. The rearrangement links TRBV14 to TRBJ2-7; D unresolved. The TCR comes from a man aged 18 to 30 in good health. Sequenced input: memory CD4+ T cells sorted from blood. Regarding subset: CD45RA-negative fraction. CDR3 amino acids: CASSSGPEQYF. DNA for the CDR3: TGTGCCAGCAGCTCTGGGCCGGAGCAGTACTTC.